A selection of T cell receptor beta chains follows, all from one sample in a study of lymphopenia after photon versus proton radiotherapy. Repertoires were generated with immunoSEQ multiplex PCR, while TCRdb's copy carries only in-frame clones and drops some. The sample lists approximately 40,000 clones; around 83% were seen once. The starting material was peripheral blood, obtained from a patient treated with proton-based radiotherapy. All receptors derive from a woman in her seventies with pancreatic cancer. Some clones in this sample may be carry-over from other donors' samples. Each CDR3 is given with its conserved first and last residue.

TRBJ1-6,TRBV6-1,CASSGDRGYNSPLHF
TRBJ2-7,TRBV5-1,CASSLQGTSSYEQYF
TRBJ2-1,TRBV7-9,CASRTDSYNEQFF
TRBJ1-1,TRBV5-1,CASSLGRGFSEAFF
TRBJ2-1,TRBV11-3,CASSPQLAGVDEQFF
TRBJ2-1,TRBV7-2,CASGPPGLAYNEQFF
TRBJ2-7,TRBV30,CAWSRGKRSYEQYF
TRBJ1-2,TRBV10-3,CATGQGLVDYGYTF
TRBJ1-1,TRBV6-5,CASSYSGGLNTEAFF
TRBJ1-1,TRBV28,CASRNSQGANTEAFF
TRBJ2-2,TRBV29-1,CSVGQGSNTGELFF
TRBJ2-6,TRBV9,CASSPRRANVLTF
TRBJ2-7,TRBV11-2,CASSPQRTGEQYF
TRBJ1-5,TRBV29-1,CSAATDSNQPQHF
TRBJ1-5,TRBV6-6,CASSYAGPGQPQHF
TRBJ1-2,TRBV19,CASRRWDRRNYGYTF
TRBJ1-3,TRBV4-2,CASSQGQTGNTIYF
TRBJ1-1,TRBV30,CAWSVIGAEAFF
TRBJ2-3,TRBV6-5,CASRSTGGADTQYF
TRBJ2-3,TRBV27,CASSPRLGQDTQYF
TRBJ2-7,TRBV9,CASSVGSGASYEQYF
TRBJ1-2,TRBV28,CASSSSTKVYGYTF
TRBJ1-2,TRBV6-1,CASSPSGQAYGYTF
TRBJ2-7,TRBV28,CASTRSGVSYEQYF
TRBJ1-2,TRBV7-2,CASSLVADTGGLGYTF
TRBJ2-6,TRBV19,CASSMGQSFSGANVLTF
TRBJ1-2,TRBV14,CASSQDSPDLYGYTF
TRBJ2-1,TRBV6-4,CASSDLETSSYNEQFF
TRBJ1-2,TRBV4-2,CASSQPGQGLLGYGYTF
TRBJ1-2,TRBV18,CASSPPGQLNYGYTF
TRBJ1-5,TRBV10-3,CAISLDRDQPQHF
TRBJ2-7,TRBV6-5,CASSRGLAGAGEQYF
TRBJ1-6,TRBV6-1,CASSRTGFDSPLHF
TRBJ1-5,TRBV7-2,CASSLGGGREGQPQHF
TRBJ1-5,TRBV7-2,CASSFSNSGNQPQHF
TRBJ2-3,TRBV12-2,CASRLDRVGQGKVTDTQYF
TRBJ2-6,TRBV7-2,CASSQGGFESGANVLTF
TRBJ2-5,TRBV4-1,CASSRVTSVQETQYF
TRBJ2-7,TRBV11-1,CASSRGQGGFEQYF